One and the same sample provided the 28 T cell receptor beta chains below, sequenced in a study of T cell repertoires in cytomegalovirus infection. TCRdb reprocessed the reads with MiXCR, giving one entry per CDR3 protein. The data show around 570,000 distinct CDR3 sequences, roughly 43% seen once. Antigens for these TCRs are unknown. The source material was cultured PBMCs, sampled from culture after CMV antigen stimulation. These receptors were obtained from a human donor in good health (CMV status not recorded). Some clones in this sample may be carry-over from other donors' samples.

This clonotype has a handful of counts. V gene TRBV6-1 combines with J gene TRBJ1-5, with D perhaps TRBD1 (6 bases). CDR1 and CDR2 from the germline V gene are MNHNS and SASEGT. V dropped 3 bases and J dropped 6 bases, with 12 bases sitting between them. The CDR3 contains 14 residues. The CDR3, as DNA: TGTGCCAGCAGTGACAAGGGGGGCCGTCAGCCCCAGCATTTT. This encodes CASSDKGGRQPQHF.

Many counts were recorded for this clonotype. The V and J genes are TRBV7-2 and TRBJ1-5; 10 bases agree with TRBD1. From germline, CDR1 is SGHTA and CDR2 FQGNSA. CDR3 length equals 15 residues. The trim removed 7 bases at V and 6 bases at J, leaving 9 bases unmatched. For the CDR3, the DNA is TGTGCCAGCACCTTTGGACAGGGGGAGGGTCAGCCCCAGCATTTT. Encoded protein: CASTFGQGEGQPQHF.

This clonotype was recorded a few times. The chain combines TRBV12-3 or TRBV12-4 with TRBJ2-5; no firm D call. Trimming took off 5 bases at V and 1 base at J, with 8 bases between the two ends. This CDR3 comprises 13 residues. The chain's CDR3 is CASSPQPQETQYF. The CDR3 DNA sequence: TGTGCCAGCAGTCCCCAACCCCAAGAGACCCAGTACTTC.

The V gene is TRBV2, the J gene TRBJ2-3; D is uncertain. This CDR3 has 15 amino acids. Trimming took 4 bases from V and 0 from J, leaving 11 bases between them. The germline CDR1 and CDR2 sequences are SNHLY and FYNNEI. The CDR3 region has the DNA TGTGCCAGCAGTGTTGAACAGCCAAGCACAGATACGCAGTATTTT. This sequence encodes CASSVEQPSTDTQYF.

The rearrangement links TRBV7-9 to TRBJ2-3, with 7 bases fitting TRBD2. The germline gives CDR1 SEHNR, CDR2 FQNEAQ (reference sequence). The CDR3 extends over 13 amino acids. J gave up 6 bases and V 3 bases, and 3 bases lay outside the gene matches. CDR3 amino acids: CASSLGGKDTQYF. The CDR3 DNA is TGTGCCAGCAGCTTGGGGGGGAAGGATACGCAGTATTTT. The full variable domain, in which reference TRBV7-9 and TRBJ2-3 provide the parts outside the CDR3, is DTGVSQNPRHKITKRGQNVTFRCDPISEHNRLYWYRQTLGQGPEFLTYFQNEAQLEKSRLLSDRFSAERPKGSFSTLEIQRTEQGDSAMYLCASSLGGKDTQYFGPGTRLTVL.

This clonotype was seen a handful of times. This chain connects TRBV6-1 to TRBJ1-4; 9 nucleotides agree with TRBD1. The CDR3 is 14 residues long. J was trimmed by 6 bases and V by 6 bases; bases with no gene match: 5. Germline CDR1 reads MNHNS; CDR2 reads SASEGT. This CDR3 reads CASSQTGGDEKLFF. CDR3 DNA: TGTGCCAGCAGCCAAACAGGGGGCGATGAAAAACTGTTTTTT.

The rearrangement links TRBV28 to TRBJ2-5; D is undetermined. Trimming took 6 bases from V and 0 from J, leaving 14 bases between them. This CDR3 contains 15 residues. Germline lookup yields CDR1 MDHEN and CDR2 SYDVKM. CDR3 region: CASRPRNGYQETQYF. CDR3 bases: TGTGCCAGCAGGCCGCGAAACGGATACCAAGAGACCCAGTACTTC.

Here the CDR3 DNA reads TGTGCCAGCAGTTATTGGGCGGGGGGGCCCACCGGGGAGCTGTTTTTT. Amino acids: CASSYWAGGPTGELFF. The V and J genes are TRBV6-5 and TRBJ2-2; the match to TRBD2 covers 9 bases. This CDR3 region has 16 residues. Germline CDR1 reads MNHEY; CDR2 reads SVGAGI. Germline trimming cut 3 bases from V and 4 bases from J; bases unmatched to any gene: 6.

This clonotype showed up just a few times. The chain uses TRBV20-1 and TRBJ2-1; 13 bases are a match to TRBD2. CDR3 length equals 14 residues. V lost 5 bases and J lost 9; bases outside the gene matches: 7. Germline CDR1 is DFQATT and CDR2 is SNEGSKA (reference sequence). The CDR3 loop is CSAQILAGGAEQFF. In DNA, the CDR3 is TGCAGTGCTCAGATACTAGCGGGAGGGGCTGAGCAGTTCTTC.

The V and J genes are TRBV10-2 and TRBJ2-3; no reliable D call. The CDR3 spans 14 residues. Per the germline V gene, CDR1 is WSHSY and CDR2 is SAAADI. V gave up 4 bases and J gave up 2 bases, with 10 bases separating them. Here the CDR3 reads CASSVARLTDTQYF. CDR3 sequence (DNA): TGCGCCAGCAGTGTCGCCAGACTCACAGATACGCAGTATTTT.

The V call is TRBV20-1, the J call TRBJ2-1, with D perhaps given as TRBD1 or TRBD2 (5 bases each). Per the germline V gene, CDR1 is DFQATT and CDR2 is SNEGSKA (reference sequence). Deletions cut 2 bases from V and 11 bases from J, with 13 bases between. The CDR3 is 12 amino acids. CDR3 protein: CSARWGPTQQFF. CDR3 bases: TGCAGTGCTAGATGGGGACCGACCCAGCAGTTCTTC.

This clonotype was recorded a few times. This sequence joins TRBV7-3 and TRBJ1-4, with D possibly being TRBD1 (5 bases). Germline CDR1 and CDR2: SGHTA and FQGTGA. CDR3 length: 16 amino acids. V was cut by 5 bases and J by 3 bases, with 16 bases left in between. The CDR3 coding sequence is TGTGCCAGCAGCCCTAGGCAACGGGGGGCTAATGAAAAACTGTTTTTT. Encoded protein: CASSPRQRGANEKLFF. The full variable domain, in which reference TRBV7-3 and TRBJ1-4 provide the parts outside the CDR3, is GAGVSQTPSNKVTEKGKYVELRCDPISGHTALYWYRQSLGQGPEFLIYFQGTGAADDSGLPNDRFFAVRPEGSVSTLKIQRTERGDSAVYLCASSPRQRGANEKLFFGSGTQLSVL.

The chain recombines TRBV5-6 with TRBJ2-5; D not resolved. Germline V gene sequence: CDR1 SGHDT, CDR2 YYEEEE. This CDR3 has 15 residues. Between the trimmed V and J ends, which lost 1 base and 0 bases, there was a span of 10 bases. This CDR3 reads CASSLQVADQETQYF. The CDR3 region has the DNA TGTGCCAGCAGCTTGCAGGTGGCGGACCAAGAGACCCAGTACTTC.

V usage is TRBV7-3 and J usage is TRBJ1-2; tentatively, D is TRBD1 (6 bases). The CDR3 totals 14 residues. Trimming shortened V by 6 bases and J by 4 bases, and 15 bases separated the two germline ends. The V gene's germline CDR1 is SGHTA and CDR2 FQGTGA. CDR3 sequence reads: CASRPGGGVYGYTF. CDR3 coding DNA: TGTGCCAGCAGACCCGGAGGGGGGGTCTATGGCTACACCTTC.

This clonotype has more than one count but fewer than ten. The rearrangement uses TRBV12-3 or TRBV12-4 and TRBJ1-4; 9 bases fit TRBD1. There are 15 residues in the CDR3. With 0 bases clipped from V and 6 bases from J, the junction kept 2 bases outside the gene matches. The CDR3 reads CASSLAGQGYEKLFF. The CDR3 nucleotides read TGTGCCAGCAGTTTAGCCGGACAGGGGTATGAAAAACTGTTTTTT.

Points on this clonotype: The junction departs from the called germline gene at one end, perhaps through a read error. This rearrangement joins TRBV2 to TRBJ2-1; D is unresolved. The CDR3 covers 12 residues. CDR1 is SNHLY, CDR2 FYNNEI, per germline. The CDR3, as DNA: TGTGCCAGCATCCGGCAAACCAATGAGCATTTCTTC. Translation: CASIRQTNEHFF.

This clonotype came up a few times. The chain uses TRBV10-3 and TRBJ2-3, with a possible D match to TRBD2 (6 bases). From germline, CDR1 is ENHRY and CDR2 SYGVKD. The CDR3 sequence is 19 residues long. Deletions cut 10 bases from V and 2 bases from J, with 31 bases between. The chain's CDR3 is CASSGAGGTQQWATDTQYF. The CDR3 coding sequence is TGTGCCAGCTCCGGGGCCGGGGGTACCCAGCAATGGGCCACAGATACGCAGTATTTT.

The chain has TRBV20-1 and TRBJ2-5, with D uncertain. The V end lost 6 bases, the J end lost 5 bases, and 10 bases lay between the germline ends. Germline CDR1 is DFQATT and CDR2 is SNEGSKA (reference sequence). The CDR3 consists of 11 residues. Here the CDR3 reads CSARLGETQYF. Written as DNA, the CDR3 is TGCAGTGCCAGGCTCGGGGAGACCCAGTACTTC.

The rearrangement uses TRBV18 and TRBJ2-5; D may be TRBD2 (6 bases). Between the trimmed V and J ends, which lost 8 bases and 0 bases, there was a span of 13 bases. This CDR3 comprises 14 residues. CDR1 and CDR2 from the germline V gene are KGHSH and LQKENI. CDR3 DNA: TGTGCCAGCACCCCCTGGAGGGACCAAGAGACCCAGTACTTC. Amino acids: CASTPWRDQETQYF.

The chain employs TRBV6-1 and TRBJ2-6; no definite D call. Trimming took off 7 bases at V and 2 bases at J, with 12 bases between the two ends. Germline V gene sequence: CDR1 MNHNS, CDR2 SASEGT. The CDR3 runs to 15 residues. CDR3 region: CASTEYGPGANVLTF. CDR3 bases: TGTGCCAGCACGGAATATGGGCCTGGGGCCAACGTCCTGACTTTC.

The rearrangement links TRBV4-1 to TRBJ1-2; D is unresolved. The length of the CDR3 is 13 residues. Germline values: CDR1 MGHRA, CDR2 YSYEKL. V lost 1 base and J lost 8, with 11 bases in between. The CDR3 reads CASSQGIGSGYTF. CDR3 bases: TGCGCCAGCAGCCAAGGAATAGGGTCAGGCTACACCTTC.

V and J are TRBV7-8 and TRBJ1-6; D possibly corresponds to TRBD1 (5 bases). CDR1 is SGHVS, CDR2 FQNEAQ, per germline. The V end was cut by 1 base, the J end by 5 bases, with 18 bases between. The CDR3 spans 18 residues. The CDR3 loop is CASSLGRGVGADNSPLHF. CDR3 DNA sequence: TGTGCCAGCAGCTTAGGTAGAGGGGTAGGGGCTGATAATTCACCCCTCCACTTT.

This rearrangement joins TRBV6-6 to TRBJ1-3; possibly TRBD1 for D (5 bases). The CDR3 extends over 15 amino acids. CDR1 MNHNY and CDR2 SVGAGI come from the germline V gene (reference sequence). Trimming took off 6 bases at V and 2 bases at J, with 14 bases between the two ends. Here the CDR3 reads CASRIAGGTGNTIYF. CDR3 DNA: TGTGCCAGCAGGATCGCGGGGGGGACTGGAAACACCATATATTTT.

The chain combines TRBV7-2 with TRBJ2-3; the match to TRBD2 covers 8 bases. Germline loops: CDR1 SGHTA, CDR2 FQGNSA. The length of the CDR3 is 17 residues. With 2 bases clipped from V and 0 bases from J, the junction kept 7 bases outside the gene matches. CDR3 DNA: TGTGCCAGCAGCTTAATTCCGGGACTAGATAGCACAGATACGCAGTATTTT. This codes for CASSLIPGLDSTDTQYF.

This clonotype was detected a few times. The chain is built from TRBV6-8 and TRBJ2-1; 7 nucleotides line up with TRBD1. Per germline, CDR1 MNHGY and CDR2 SAAAGT. Trimming cost V 5 bases and J 9 bases; bases outside gene matches: 7. This CDR3 has 13 amino acids. The CDR3 reads CASSKGTESEQFF. CDR3 nucleotide sequence: TGTGCCAGCAGTAAAGGGACAGAAAGTGAGCAGTTCTTC.

The chain couples TRBV5-1 to TRBJ2-1, with D tentatively TRBD1 or TRBD2 (5 bases each). The CDR3 has 14 amino acids. Trimming removed 1 base at V and 5 bases at J, with 10 bases between. Germline V gives CDR1 SGHRS, CDR2 YFSETQ. CDR3 bases: TGCGCCAGCAGCTTGCGGGGCGATCACAATGAGCAGTTCTTC. Translation: CASSLRGDHNEQFF.

This clonotype was counted a few times. The chain carries TRBV11-2 and TRBJ2-5; 13 bases map to TRBD2. The germline gives CDR1 SGHAT, CDR2 FQNNGV. The V segment lost 5 bases and the J segment 2 bases; nucleotides outside the gene matches: 8. The CDR3 has 17 residues. The CDR3, as DNA: TGTGCCAGCAGCCCGGGACTAGCGGGAAGTGGGCAAGAGACCCAGTACTTC. Residues: CASSPGLAGSGQETQYF. Supplemented by reference TRBV11-2 and TRBJ2-5, the full variable domain reads EAGVAQSPRYKIIEKRQSVAFWCNPISGHATLYWYQQILGQGPKLLIQFQNNGVVDDSQLPKDRFSAERLKGVDSTLKIQPAKLEDSAVYLCASSPGLAGSGQETQYFGPGTRLLVL.

The chain employs TRBV7-2 and TRBJ1-2; TRBD1 is a possible D gene (5 bases). Trimming stripped 5 bases from V and 4 bases from J, with 8 bases between. The CDR3 runs to 12 residues. Germline-derived CDR1 and CDR2 are SGHTA and FQGNSA. For the CDR3, the DNA is TGTGCCAGCAGCCTAGGGGTCTATGGCTACACCTTC. Translation: CASSLGVYGYTF.